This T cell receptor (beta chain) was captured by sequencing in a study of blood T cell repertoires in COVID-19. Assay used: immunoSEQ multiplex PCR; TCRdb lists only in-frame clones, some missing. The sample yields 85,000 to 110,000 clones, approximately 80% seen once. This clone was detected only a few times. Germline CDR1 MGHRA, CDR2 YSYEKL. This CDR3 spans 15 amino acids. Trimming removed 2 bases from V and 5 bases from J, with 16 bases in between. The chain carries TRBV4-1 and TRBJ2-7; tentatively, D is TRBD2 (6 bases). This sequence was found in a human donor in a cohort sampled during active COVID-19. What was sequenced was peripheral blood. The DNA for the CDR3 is TGCGCCAGCAGCCAACTATGGCGGGGAAAGCACGAGCAGTACTTC. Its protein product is CASSQLWRGKHEQYF.